Listed below are T cell receptor beta chains from one sample, sequenced in a study of blood T cell repertoires in COVID-19. Measured with immunoSEQ multiplex PCR; TCRdb has only the in-frame clones, and not every one. Of 95,000 to 150,000 clones listed, just under 90% are singletons. Specimen: peripheral blood. All receptors derive from a woman aged 45 to 65 with acute or convalescent COVID-19. Each CDR3 is given with its conserved first and last residue. Fields, in order: D gene, V gene, clone size, J gene, CDR3 DNA, CDR3 protein. A D gene is named only where the DNA matches it firmly. Some rows have no size entry. The others give once, few or many, or a class for an expanded clone.

>TRBD1|TRBV27|-|TRBJ2-7
TGTGCCAGCAGTCCCAAACAGGGGGTCCCCTACGAGCAGTACTTC
CASSPKQGVPYEQYF
>TRBD1|TRBV6-2/TRBV6-3|-|TRBJ1-6
TGTGCCAGCAGTCCGAGGACAGGGATGTCTTCACCCCTCCACTTT
CASSPRTGMSSPLHF
>-|TRBV14|few|TRBJ1-2
TGTGCCAGCAGCCCCTCACAGGGTTGGGGCTACACCTTC
CASSPSQGWGYTF
>TRBD1|TRBV6-5|-|TRBJ1-3
TGTGCCAGCACGGAGGGACAGTACTCTGGAAACACCATATATTTT
CASTEGQYSGNTIYF
>-|TRBV19|few|TRBJ1-2
TGTGCCAGTAGTATAGGGACAGACAATGGCTACACCTTC
CASSIGTDNGYTF
>-|TRBV24-1|-|TRBJ1-3
TGTGCCACCAGTGATTTTTGGGAGTCCGGACGAAACACCATATATTTT
CATSDFWESGRNTIYF
>-|TRBV18|-|TRBJ1-2
TGTGCCAGCTCTTCCCCAGTCCCGGGAGGTGGCTACACCTTC
CASSSPVPGGGYTF
>TRBD1|TRBV6-5|-|TRBJ2-7
TGTGCCAGCAGACGTCGACAGGGCTCCTACGAGCAGTACTTC
CASRRRQGSYEQYF
>-|TRBV28|-|TRBJ1-1
TGTGCCAGCAGTTTTAGACACGCTGAAGCTTTCTTT
CASSFRHAEAFF
>-|TRBV5-1|-|TRBJ2-7
TGCGCCAGCAGCTTGGGACCAGACAGGTCTTGGGGCGAGCAGTACTTC
CASSLGPDRSWGEQYF
>-|TRBV19|-|TRBJ1-1
TGTGCCAGTAGTATACACAGGGTCGGAGGCACTGAAGCTTTCTTT
CASSIHRVGGTEAFF
>-|TRBV19|-|TRBJ2-7
TGTGCCAGTAGTACCTCAGGGGATGACGAGCAGTACTTC
CASSTSGDDEQYF
>TRBD1|TRBV18|-|TRBJ1-5
TGTGCCAGCTCAGGGACAGGCAATCAGCCCCAGCATTTT
CASSGTGNQPQHF
>-|TRBV7-9|few|TRBJ1-5
TGTGCCAGCAGCAGTCAGACAGGAACCCAGCATTTT
CASSSQTGTQHF
>-|TRBV5-1|few|TRBJ2-5
TGCGCCAGCAGCTTCCTTCCGGACTACCAAGAGACCCAGTACTTC
CASSFLPDYQETQYF
>-|TRBV9|-|TRBJ2-2
TGTGCCAGCAGCCCACGAGGCGACCGGAACACCGGGGAGCTGTTTTTT
CASSPRGDRNTGELFF
>-|TRBV18|-|TRBJ1-1
TGTGCCAGCTCACCACAAGCGAACACTGAAGCTTTCTTT
CASSPQANTEAFF
>TRBD1|TRBV19|-|TRBJ2-7
TGTGCCAGTAAAAGGACAGGGGAGGTTAGCGAGCAGTACTTC
CASKRTGEVSEQYF
>-|TRBV19|-|TRBJ2-5
TGTGCCAGTAGTCCCCAACAGGGTTTGGGAGCAGAGACCCAGTACTTC
CASSPQQGLGAETQYF
>-|TRBV18|-|TRBJ2-5
TGTGCCAGCTCACCGACACAGGGACAAGAGACCCAGTACTTC
CASSPTQGQETQYF
>TRBD1|TRBV6-5|once|TRBJ1-6
TGTGCCAGCAGCCTTGACAGGGTGGATTCACCCCTCCACTTT
CASSLDRVDSPLHF
>-|TRBV9|-|TRBJ1-3
TGTGCCAGCAGCGTAGGGGGAGATCGGCCAAGAAACACCATATATTTT
CASSVGGDRPRNTIYF
>-|TRBV10-3|-|TRBJ1-1
TGTGCCATCAGTGACCCGCCAGGGGCCACTGAAGCTTTCTTT
CAISDPPGATEAFF
>-|TRBV5-1|-|TRBJ2-3
TGCGCCAGCAGCGGACAGATCACAGATACGCAGTATTTT
CASSGQITDTQYF
>TRBD1|TRBV19|-|TRBJ2-7
TGTGCCAGTAGTATAGTACAGGGGGGCGAGCAGTACTTC
CASSIVQGGEQYF
>-|TRBV7-9|few|TRBJ1-1
TGTGCCAGCAGCTTAGGTACACCCTTTGAAGCTTTCTTT
CASSLGTPFEAFF
>-|TRBV24-1|-|TRBJ2-7
TGTGCCACCAGTGAAGCGGGCCCCGTGGGGCAGTACTTC
CATSEAGPVGQYF
>-|TRBV27|-|TRBJ1-1
TGTGCCAGCAGTACAGGGATGTCTGAAGCTTTCTTT
CASSTGMSEAFF
>-|TRBV5-1|few|TRBJ2-7
TGCGCCAGCAGCTTCGGACAGTACGGCGGGAGCGACAACGAGCAGTACTTC
CASSFGQYGGSDNEQYF
>-|TRBV11-3|-|TRBJ2-1
TGTGCCAGCAGTCAGACCCCCGAGGGGCAGTTCTTC
CASSQTPEGQFF
>TRBD1|TRBV5-1|-|TRBJ1-1
TGCGCCAGCAGCCGGGGCCGGGGACAGGGGGGCACTGAAGCTTTCTTT
CASSRGRGQGGTEAFF
>TRBD1|TRBV7-9|-|TRBJ2-5
TGTGCCAGCAGCTTAGGACAGGGGAATCAAGAGACCCAGTACTTC
CASSLGQGNQETQYF
>TRBD1|TRBV7-9|-|TRBJ1-2
TGTGCCAGCAGCTTAGAGGACAGGGTCCAAGGCTACACCTTC
CASSLEDRVQGYTF
>-|TRBV7-2|-|TRBJ2-1
TGTGCCAGCAGCTGGCAGGGCTTCTCCTACAATGAGCAGTTCTTC
CASSWQGFSYNEQFF
>-|TRBV6-5|-|TRBJ2-7
TGTGCCACCTCCCCGGGGTCCTCCTACGAGCAGTACTTC
CATSPGSSYEQYF
>-|TRBV4-2|-|TRBJ2-2
TGTGCCAGCAGCCAAGATATCCTAGCTGTCCGGGAGCTGTTTTTT
CASSQDILAVRELFF
>TRBD2|TRBV15|-|TRBJ2-7
TGTGCCACCAGCAGAGATCAGCGGGAGACTTACGAGCAGTACTTC
CATSRDQRETYEQYF
>TRBD1|TRBV5-1|-|TRBJ1-2
TGCGCCAGCAGCCTGGGACAGGAGAACGGCTACACCTTC
CASSLGQENGYTF
>-|TRBV4-3|-|TRBJ2-1
TGCGCCAGCAGCCAAGAGATTAGCTCCTACAATGAGCAGTTCTTC
CASSQEISSYNEQFF
>TRBD1|TRBV10-3|-|TRBJ2-1
TGTGCCATCAGTGAGGGACAGGGAAATGAGCAGTTCTTC
CAISEGQGNEQFF
>TRBD2|TRBV13|-|TRBJ2-3
TGTGCCAGCAGCATGGCGGGGGGCGCGACAGATACGCAGTATTTT
CASSMAGGATDTQYF
>-|TRBV10-3|-|TRBJ2-5
TGTGCCATCAGTGAATACAGGGAGGAGACCCAGTACTTC
CAISEYREETQYF
>-|TRBV7-9|-|TRBJ1-1
TGTGCCAGCAGCTTTCTGGGGGCTAACACTGAAGCTTTCTTT
CASSFLGANTEAFF
>-|TRBV2|-|TRBJ1-5
TGTGCCAGCATGGCTGGCCCACAGGGTTTGGGCAATCAGCCCCAGCATTTT
CASMAGPQGLGNQPQHF
>-|TRBV7-8|-|TRBJ1-6
TGTGCCAGCAGCTTGAAGGGACTCTCCCTAACTTCACCCCTCCACTTT
CASSLKGLSLTSPLHF
>TRBD2|TRBV30|-|TRBJ2-3
TGTGCCTGGAGTGGGACTAGTCAAGATACGCAGTATTTT
CAWSGTSQDTQYF
>-|TRBV6-2/TRBV6-3|-|TRBJ2-7
TGTGCCAGCAGTCCACCCCAGGGTGAGGTGCAGTACTTC
CASSPPQGEVQYF
>TRBD1|TRBV5-1|-|TRBJ1-1
TGCGCCAGCAGCCCGGGGACAGGGTTTATGAACACTGAAGCTTTCTTT
CASSPGTGFMNTEAFF
>TRBD1|TRBV28|few|TRBJ1-1
TGTGCCAGCAGTGATCAAGGACAGGGACTTAACACTGAAGCTTTCTTT
CASSDQGQGLNTEAFF
>TRBD1|TRBV6-5|-|TRBJ1-2
TGTGCCAGCAGGACCGGGACAGAGATAAACTATGGCTACACCTTC
CASRTGTEINYGYTF
>TRBD1|TRBV10-3|-|TRBJ1-1
TGTGCCATCAGCAGGGGGCTCGAGGACACTGAAGCTTTCTTT
CAISRGLEDTEAFF
>-|TRBV5-1|-|TRBJ2-3
TGCGCCAGCAGCTTGGGGGGGCAGGTGGCAGATACGCAGTATTTT
CASSLGGQVADTQYF